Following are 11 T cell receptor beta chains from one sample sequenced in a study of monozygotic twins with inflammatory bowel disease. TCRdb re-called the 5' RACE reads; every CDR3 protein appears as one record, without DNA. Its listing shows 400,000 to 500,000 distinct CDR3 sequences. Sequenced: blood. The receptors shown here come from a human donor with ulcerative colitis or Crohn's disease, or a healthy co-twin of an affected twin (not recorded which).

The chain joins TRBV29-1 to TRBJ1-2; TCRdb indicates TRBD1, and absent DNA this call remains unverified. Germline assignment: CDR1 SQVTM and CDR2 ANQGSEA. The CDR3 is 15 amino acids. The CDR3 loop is CSVGLSGGRDYGYTF.

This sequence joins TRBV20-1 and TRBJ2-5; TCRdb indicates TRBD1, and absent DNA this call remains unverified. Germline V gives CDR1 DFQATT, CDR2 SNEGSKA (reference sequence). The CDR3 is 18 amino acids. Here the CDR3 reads CSARDRKFGTGPRETQYF.

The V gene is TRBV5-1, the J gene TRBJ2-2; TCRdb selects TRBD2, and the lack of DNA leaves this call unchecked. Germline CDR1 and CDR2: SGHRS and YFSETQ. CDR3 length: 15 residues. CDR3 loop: CASSRLAENTGELFF. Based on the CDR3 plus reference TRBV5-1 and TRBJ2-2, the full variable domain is KAGVTQTPRYLIKTRGQQVTLSCSPISGHRSVSWYQQTPGQGLQFLFEYFSETQRNKGNFPGRFSGRQFSNSRSEMNVSTLELGDSALYLCASSRLAENTGELFFGEGSRLTVL.

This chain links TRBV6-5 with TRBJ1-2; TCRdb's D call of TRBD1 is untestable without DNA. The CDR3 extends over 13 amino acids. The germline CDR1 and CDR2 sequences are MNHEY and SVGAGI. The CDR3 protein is CASRLGIFYGYTF.

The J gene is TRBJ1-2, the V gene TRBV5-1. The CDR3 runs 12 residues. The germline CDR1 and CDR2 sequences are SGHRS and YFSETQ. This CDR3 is CASSADGYGYTF.

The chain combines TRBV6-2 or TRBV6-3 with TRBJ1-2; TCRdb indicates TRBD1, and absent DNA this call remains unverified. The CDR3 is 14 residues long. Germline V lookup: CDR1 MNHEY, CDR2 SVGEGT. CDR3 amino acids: CASSQEETGYGYTF.

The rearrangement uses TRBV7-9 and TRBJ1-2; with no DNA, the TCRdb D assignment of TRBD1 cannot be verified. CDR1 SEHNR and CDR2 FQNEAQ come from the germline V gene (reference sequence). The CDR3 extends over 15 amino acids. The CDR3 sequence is CASSPTGGVGYGYTF.

CDR3 sequence: CSADPGLRLNEQFF. V usage is TRBV20-1 and J usage is TRBJ2-1; TCRdb calls TRBD2, which cannot be checked without DNA. Germline lookup yields CDR1 DFQATT and CDR2 SNEGSKA (reference sequence). The CDR3 is 14 residues long.

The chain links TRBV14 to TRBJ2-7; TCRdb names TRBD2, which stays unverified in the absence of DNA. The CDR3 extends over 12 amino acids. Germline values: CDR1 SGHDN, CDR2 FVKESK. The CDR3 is CASSPDWYEQYF.

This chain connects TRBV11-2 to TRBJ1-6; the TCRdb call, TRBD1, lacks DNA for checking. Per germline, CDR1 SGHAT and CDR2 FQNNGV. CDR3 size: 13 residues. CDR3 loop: CASSLGRQSPLHF.

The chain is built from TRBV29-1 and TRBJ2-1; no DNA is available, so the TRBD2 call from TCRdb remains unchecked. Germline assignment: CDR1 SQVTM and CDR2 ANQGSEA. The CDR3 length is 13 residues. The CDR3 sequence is CSVTSGSYNEQFF.